This TCR beta chain stems from a study of blood T cell repertoires in COVID-19. The wider study: In each case, the material was cDNA or gDNA derived from T cells, B-cell-depleted T cells, or PBMCs.

V was cut by 5 bases and J by 0 bases, with 23 bases left in between. The germline V gene has CDR1 MNHNY and CDR2 SVGAGI (reference sequence). This CDR3 region has 19 residues. Assay used: immunoSEQ multiplex PCR; TCRdb lists only in-frame clones, some missing. The table includes about 25,000 clones, about nine tenths detected once. This chain uses TRBV6-6 with TRBJ1-5; possible D gene TRBD1, 6 bases. Material for sequencing was peripheral blood. The TCR was taken from a man between 65 and 85 years old with acute or convalescent COVID-19. CDR3 DNA: TGTGCCAGCAGTCGGAGGGCCGGCGTGGACAGCTATAGCAATCAGCCCCAGCATTTT. Translating gives CASSRRAGVDSYSNQPQHF.